This T cell receptor beta chain was profiled in a study of early T cells in non-severe SARS-CoV-2 infection. Findings and limits, study-wide: Private and CD4 specificities were missed by VDJdb matching, skewed to anti-spike CD8.

This clonotype was found many times. Antigen: not known. TCRdb re-analysed the 5' RACE reads in MiXCR, keeping a single row per CDR3 protein. The data contain approximately 77,000 distinct CDR3 sequences, approximately 12% of them singletons. The CDR3 has 13 residues. Trimming removed 7 bases from V and 0 bases from J, with 7 bases in between. Germline loops: CDR1 SNHLY, CDR2 FYNNEI. The sequencing used whole blood, collected at baseline. This clonotype was sampled from an adult who was a healthcare worker with PCR-confirmed SARS-CoV-2 infection or an uninfected control (not recorded which). The donor label of this sample is uncertain. This chain joins TRBV2 and TRBJ1-5; no firm D call. The CDR3 region is CASKRDSNQPQHF. CDR3 DNA sequence: TGTGCCAGCAAGAGGGATAGCAATCAGCCCCAGCATTTT.